A selection of T cell receptor beta chains follows, all from one sample in a study of T cell changes during pregnancy in multiple sclerosis. Produced via immunoSEQ multiplex PCR; TCRdb's table is partial and in-frame only. The table includes some 29,000 clones, 89% detected once. This specimen consisted of CD4+ T cells from peripheral blood mononuclear cells, obtained in the first trimester of pregnancy. These receptors came from a female donor in good health, enrolled as a control in a pregnancy study. The CDR3 runs from the conserved cysteine through the conserved F or W. The D gene is left open where the match is weak. Expanded clones get a size class; other rows say once, few or many, or leave the size out.

cdr3_aa cdr3_nt d_call v_call clone_size j_call
CASSWAGVTEAFF TGTGCCAGCAGTTGGGCGGGGGTCACTGAAGCTTTCTTT NA TRBV27 NA TRBJ1-1
CASSPYRGRGYGYTF TGTGCCAGCAGCCCGTACAGGGGCAGGGGCTATGGCTACACCTTC TRBD1 TRBV5-7 few TRBJ1-2
CASTAGWNTEAFF TGTGCCAGCACCGCGGGTTGGAACACTGAAGCTTTCTTT NA TRBV14 NA TRBJ1-1
CASSEPGNANTEAFF TGTGCCAGCAGTGAACCGGGTAACGCGAACACTGAAGCTTTCTTT NA TRBV6-1 NA TRBJ1-1
CASSLRPTSIEQFF TGTGCCAGCAGCTTAAGGCCAACTAGCATTGAGCAGTTCTTC NA TRBV7-2 once TRBJ2-1
CASSQDVPQLVAGTDTQYF TGCGCCAGCAGCCAAGATGTCCCCCAACTAGTAGCAGGCACAGATACGCAGTATTTT NA TRBV4-3 NA TRBJ2-3
CASRTGGNTIYF TGTGCCAGCAGAACAGGAGGAAACACCATATATTTT NA TRBV6-1 NA TRBJ1-3
CASSLGGLAGMSEQFF TGTGCCAGCAGCTTGGGAGGACTAGCGGGCATGAGTGAGCAGTTCTTC TRBD2 TRBV5-4 NA TRBJ2-1
CASSSRGGAETQYF TGTGCCAGCAGCTCCCGGGGGGGCGCAGAGACCCAGTACTTC TRBD2 TRBV7-2 NA TRBJ2-5
CASSQEKAGGQHEQYF TGCGCCAGCAGCCAAGAGAAGGCAGGGGGTCAACACGAGCAGTACTTC TRBD1 TRBV4-1 medium-sized TRBJ2-7
CASSENLDYGYTF TGTGCCAGCAGTGAAAATCTAGACTATGGCTACACCTTC NA TRBV6-4 few TRBJ1-2
CASSPGTGHSTDTQYF TGTGCCAGCTCACCGGGGACAGGGCACAGCACAGATACGCAGTATTTT TRBD1 TRBV18 NA TRBJ2-3
CAGTSGGADTQYF TGTGCCGGGACTAGCGGGGGGGCAGATACGCAGTATTTT TRBD2 TRBV7-2 NA TRBJ2-3
CASSSTAPRDTEAFF TGTGCCAGCAGCTCGACAGCACCTCGGGACACTGAAGCTTTCTTT NA TRBV7-9 NA TRBJ1-1
CASSTRVGNEQFF TGTGCCAGCAGTACTAGGGTTGGGAATGAGCAGTTCTTC NA TRBV6-5 NA TRBJ2-1
CASSLVGTGGYEQYF TGTGCCAGCAGTTTAGTGGGTACAGGGGGCTACGAGCAGTACTTC TRBD1 TRBV27 NA TRBJ2-7
CASSLGWAGGHQPQHF TGTGCCAGCAGTTTGGGGTGGGCAGGGGGCCATCAGCCCCAGCATTTT TRBD1 TRBV28 NA TRBJ1-5
CASKGREAPYEQYF TGTGCCAGCAAAGGGCGGGAGGCCCCCTACGAGCAGTACTTC TRBD2 TRBV28 NA TRBJ2-7
CASSSRSGGGGNTIYF TGTGCCAGCAGCTCCCGGTCGGGGGGAGGCGGAAACACCATATATTTT NA TRBV7-9 few TRBJ1-3
CATSVGTGGLYGYTF TGTGCCACCAGCGTCGGGACAGGGGGACTTTATGGCTACACCTTC TRBD1 TRBV15 NA TRBJ1-2
CASSDRQGWTGELFF TGTGCCAGCAGTGATAGACAGGGGTGGACCGGGGAGCTGTTTTTT TRBD1 TRBV2 NA TRBJ2-2
CAWSGGRGEQYF TGTGCCTGGAGTGGCGGTCGGGGCGAGCAGTACTTC NA TRBV30 NA TRBJ2-7
CASSLGELSYEQYF TGTGCCAGCAGCTTAGGAGAATTATCCTACGAGCAGTACTTC NA TRBV7-8 few TRBJ2-7
CASSQDWPGSFYEQYF TGCGCCAGCAGCCAAGATTGGCCAGGTTCTTTCTACGAGCAGTACTTC NA TRBV4-1 NA TRBJ2-7
CASRVLRGDGYTF TGTGCCAGTCGGGTGCTCAGGGGGGATGGCTACACCTTC TRBD1 TRBV19 NA TRBJ1-2
CARRGIRQGRYEQYF TGTGCCAGACGAGGGATCCGACAGGGCCGCTACGAGCAGTACTTC TRBD1 TRBV5-4 NA TRBJ2-7
CASSLRTGVGYTF TGTGCCAGCAGCTTGCGGACAGGGGTGGGCTACACCTTC TRBD1 TRBV7-9 NA TRBJ1-2
CASSVDGNSGNTIYF TGTGCCAGCAGCGTAGACGGTAACTCTGGAAACACCATATATTTT NA TRBV9 NA TRBJ1-3
CASSQLAEDNEQFF TGTGCCAGCAGCCAACTAGCGGAAGACAATGAGCAGTTCTTC TRBD2 TRBV14 NA TRBJ2-1
CASSPGTGREKLFF TGTGCCAGCAGCCCTGGGACAGGGCGCGAAAAACTGTTTTTT TRBD1 TRBV7-9 NA TRBJ1-4
CASRSGRLPDTQYF TGTGCCAGTAGGAGCGGGAGGTTGCCTGATACGCAGTATTTT TRBD2 TRBV19 NA TRBJ2-3
CASSLGGRGGKYEQYF TGCGCCAGCAGCTTGGGGGGTAGGGGTGGAAAGTACGAGCAGTACTTC NA TRBV5-1 few TRBJ2-7